Listed here are 10 T cell receptor beta chains from one sample, sequenced in a study of blood T cell repertoires in COVID-19. Generated by immunoSEQ multiplex PCR, the TCRdb table keeps only in-frame clones and is missing some. The sample gives some 410,000 clones, approximately 87% of which show up once; approximately 1% is in the top ten. Sequencing input: PBMCs or T cells enriched from blood (not recorded which). These receptors were obtained from a woman in her twenties or thirties with acute COVID-19.

This clone was recorded only once. The CDR3 protein is CAIRDTTGGYTF. The CDR3 DNA follows: TGTGCCATCAGAGACACCACCGGTGGCTACACCTTC. This chain links TRBV10-3 with TRBJ1-2; D remains ambiguous. The CDR3 has 12 residues. Germline V gives CDR1 ENHRY, CDR2 SYGVKD. The V end lost 6 bases, the J end lost 7 bases, and 12 bases lay between the germline ends.

The DNA for the CDR3 is TGTGCCAGCAGTGAAGCGCGTGGGAACACTGAAGCTTTCTTT. It codes for CASSEARGNTEAFF. This chain uses TRBV6-1 with TRBJ1-1; D is unresolved. This CDR3 is 14 amino acids long. Germline V gene lookup returns CDR1 MNHNS and CDR2 SASEGT. Trimming pared 0 bases from V and 1 base from J, leaving 6 bases between.

The chain employs TRBV24-1 and TRBJ2-2, with 8 positions matching TRBD1. The CDR3 runs 17 residues. The junction had 6 bases not matched to a gene; V was cut back by 3 bases and J by 1 base. Per germline, CDR1 KGHDR and CDR2 SFDVKD. CDR3 protein: CATSDPDRAVNTGELFF. DNA of the CDR3: TGTGCCACCAGTGATCCGGACAGGGCAGTGAACACCGGGGAGCTGTTTTTT.

This clone was recorded a few times. The V call is TRBV7-3, the J call TRBJ1-1, with D tentatively TRBD1 (6 bases). V lost 5 bases to trimming and J lost 0 bases, with 10 bases between them. CDR1 and CDR2 (germline): SGHTA, FQGTGA. CDR3 length: 14 residues. The CDR3 bases are TGTGCCAGCAGCCCGGGACATATGAACACTGAAGCTTTCTTT. Its protein is CASSPGHMNTEAFF.

This clone was detected once. This chain joins TRBV5-6 and TRBJ1-6, with D uncertain. V lost 0 bases and J 10 bases, leaving 11 bases between the germline ends. Germline CDR1 and CDR2: SGHDT and YYEEEE. The CDR3 is made up of 14 amino acids. The CDR3: CASSLEGLRSPLHF. The CDR3 DNA reads as TGTGCCAGCAGCTTGGAAGGACTCCGATCACCCCTCCACTTT.

The genes are TRBV5-4 and TRBJ1-1; TRBD1 matches 8 bases. CDR1 and CDR2 (germline): SGHNT, YYREEE (reference sequence). V was pared by 3 bases and J by 0 bases, with 4 bases of the junction left unmatched. The CDR3 loop spans 15 amino acids. The CDR3 reads CASSYWTGMNTEAFF. The CDR3 nucleotides are TGTGCCAGCAGCTACTGGACAGGGATGAACACTGAAGCTTTCTTT.

The chain combines TRBV29-1 with TRBJ2-1; 8 bases are shared with TRBD2. Germline V gives CDR1 SQVTM, CDR2 ANQGSEA. The V and J ends lost 7 bases and 8 bases, in that order; junction bases with no gene match: 13. The CDR3 has 14 residues. CDR3 bases: TGCAGCGAGCTGGGTGTGCGGGGGGTGGATGAGCAGTTCTTC. It specifies CSELGVRGVDEQFF.

The rearrangement links TRBV11-2 to TRBJ1-6, with a tentative D call TRBD1 (5 bases). CDR3 length equals 15 residues. V lost 4 bases, J lost 7 bases, and 14 bases lay in between. The germline gives CDR1 SGHAT, CDR2 FQNNGV. The CDR3 sequence: CASSSTTVLNSPLHF. CDR3 coding DNA: TGTGCCAGCAGCTCGACGACAGTACTCAATTCACCCCTCCACTTT.

The chain links TRBV7-2 to TRBJ2-1, with 11 bases that match TRBD2. Germline V lookup: CDR1 SGHTA, CDR2 FQGNSA. The CDR3 runs 15 residues. The V gene end was trimmed by 3 bases and the J gene end by 6 bases; junction bases not matched to a gene: 4. The CDR3 coding sequence is TGTGCCAGCAGCTTTCTTAGCGGGGGGGTCAATGAGCAGTTCTTC. Translating gives CASSFLSGGVNEQFF.

This rearrangement joins TRBV10-3 to TRBJ2-1; 7 bases map to TRBD1. The CDR3 loop spans 17 amino acids. V lost 4 bases, J lost 5 bases, and 14 bases stayed unmatched. Germline V gene data show CDR1 as ENHRY and CDR2 as SYGVKD. CDR3 sequence (DNA): TGTGCCATCAGTGGCGCAAGGGGACAGACCTATCACAATGAGCAGTTCTTC. Encoded protein: CAISGARGQTYHNEQFF.